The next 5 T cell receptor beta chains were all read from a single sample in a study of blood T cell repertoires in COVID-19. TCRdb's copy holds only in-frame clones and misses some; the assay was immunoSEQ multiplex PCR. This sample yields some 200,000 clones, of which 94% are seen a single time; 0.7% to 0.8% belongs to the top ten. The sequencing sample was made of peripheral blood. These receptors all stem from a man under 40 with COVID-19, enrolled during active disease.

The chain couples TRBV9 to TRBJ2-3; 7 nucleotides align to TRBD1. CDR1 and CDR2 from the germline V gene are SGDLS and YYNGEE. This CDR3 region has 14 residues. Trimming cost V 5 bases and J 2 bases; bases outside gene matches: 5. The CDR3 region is CASSRDRSTDTQYF. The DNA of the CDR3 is TGTGCCAGCAGTAGGGACAGATCCACAGATACGCAGTATTTT.

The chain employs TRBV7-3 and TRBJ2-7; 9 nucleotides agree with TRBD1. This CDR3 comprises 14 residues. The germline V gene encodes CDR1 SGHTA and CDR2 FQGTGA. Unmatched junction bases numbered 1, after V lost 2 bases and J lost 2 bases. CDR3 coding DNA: TGTGCCAGCAGCTTAGGGACAGGGCCCTACGAGCAGTACTTC. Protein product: CASSLGTGPYEQYF.

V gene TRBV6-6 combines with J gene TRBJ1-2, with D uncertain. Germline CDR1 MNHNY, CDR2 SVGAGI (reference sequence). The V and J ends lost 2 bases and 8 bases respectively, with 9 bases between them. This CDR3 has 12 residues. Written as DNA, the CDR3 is TGTGCCAGCAGTTACACCGAGGGAGGCTACACCTTC. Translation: CASSYTEGGYTF.

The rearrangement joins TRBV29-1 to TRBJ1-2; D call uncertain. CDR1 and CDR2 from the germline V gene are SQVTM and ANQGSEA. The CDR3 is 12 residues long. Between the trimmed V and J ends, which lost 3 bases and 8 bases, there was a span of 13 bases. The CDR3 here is CSVEYEGLGYTF. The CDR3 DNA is TGCAGCGTTGAGTATGAAGGACTGGGCTACACCTTC. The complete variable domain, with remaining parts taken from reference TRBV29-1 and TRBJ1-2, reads SAVISQKPSRDICQRGTSLTIQCQVDSQVTMMFWYRQQPGQSLTLIATANQGSEATYESGFVIDKFPISRPNLTFSTLTVSNMSPEDSSIYLCSVEYEGLGYTFGSGTRLTVV.

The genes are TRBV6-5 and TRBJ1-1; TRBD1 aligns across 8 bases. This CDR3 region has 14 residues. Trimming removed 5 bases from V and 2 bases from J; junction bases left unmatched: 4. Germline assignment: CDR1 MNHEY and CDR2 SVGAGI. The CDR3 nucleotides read TGTGCCAGCAGTATAGGACAGGGAAACACTGAAGCTTTCTTT. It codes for CASSIGQGNTEAFF.